This T cell receptor beta chain came from a study of control samples from healthy donors and cancer patients. Clones were read by immunoSEQ multiplex PCR, and TCRdb kept only the in-frame ones, dropping some. Of about 160,000 clones listed, under 95% are singletons. The specimen sequenced was blood. This clonotype originated in a man between 18 and 29 years old in good health.

The CDR3 nucleotides are TGTGCCAGCAGTTTTGGAGGGGGCTGGGGTTCACCCCTCCACTTT. It yields the protein CASSFGGGWGSPLHF. This chain links TRBV28 with TRBJ1-6; 7 nucleotides line up with TRBD1. The CDR3 runs to 15 residues. CDR1 and CDR2 from the germline V gene are MDHEN and SYDVKM. Losses at the gene ends were 3 bases for V and 9 bases for J; bases not matched to a gene: 8. Variable domain in full (rest from reference TRBV28 and TRBJ1-6): DVKVTQSSRYLVKRTGEKVFLECVQDMDHENMFWYRQDPGLGLRLIYFSYDVKMKEKGDIPEGYSVSREKKERFSLILESASTNQTSMYLCASSFGGGWGSPLHFGNGTRLTVT.